This entry concerns a single TCR beta chain. The sample originates from a study of blood T cell repertoires in COVID-19. The CDR3 covers 13 residues. V was cut by 0 bases and J by 6 bases, with 8 bases left in between. The germline V gene has CDR1 MDHEN and CDR2 SYDVKM. Repertoires were generated with immunoSEQ multiplex PCR, while TCRdb's copy carries only in-frame clones and drops some. The table includes about 240,000 clones, about four fifths detected once. The specimen was peripheral blood. The gene calls are TRBV28 and TRBJ1-1, with D hard to call. This receptor was obtained from a woman older than 75 with acute or convalescent COVID-19. This CDR3 is CASSLWGRPEAFF. CDR3 in DNA: TGTGCCAGCAGTTTATGGGGCAGACCTGAAGCTTTCTTT.